A selection of T cell receptor beta chains follows, all from one sample in a study of blood T cell repertoires in COVID-19. Some clones are missing from TCRdb's copy, which holds only in-frame ones; the method was immunoSEQ multiplex PCR. This table holds 120,000 to 150,000 clones, more than 70% found once. The sample consisted of peripheral blood. These receptors originate from a man in his sixties with active or convalescent COVID-19. CDR3s include the opening cysteine and the closing phenylalanine or tryptophan. D genes are given only for firm matches. Some rows have no size entry. The others give once, few or many, or a class for an expanded clone.

cdr3_nt cdr3_aa clone_size j_call v_call d_call
TGTGCCAGCAGCTTGAGCGGGAGGGCAGATACGCAGTATTTT CASSLSGRADTQYF . TRBJ2-3 TRBV5-8 TRBD2
TGCGCCAGCAGCTCCGGGGTCTTTCAGAATGGCTACACCTTC CASSSGVFQNGYTF . TRBJ1-2 TRBV5-1 .
TGTGCCAGCAGTGAAGAGCCAGGGGGTACCTACGAGCAGTACTTC CASSEEPGGTYEQYF few TRBJ2-7 TRBV2 TRBD1
TGCGCCAGCAGCTTGGCTCTCACGGGACAGGTTATCTTCAATGAGCAGTTCTTC CASSLALTGQVIFNEQFF . TRBJ2-1 TRBV5-1 TRBD1
TGTGCCACTCGGACACATATGGAGGGATACGAGCAGTACTTC CATRTHMEGYEQYF . TRBJ2-7 TRBV19 .
TGTGCCAGCAGCCCGGGACTAGCGGGAGTCTACGAGCAGTACTTC CASSPGLAGVYEQYF . TRBJ2-7 TRBV27 TRBD2
TGTGCCAGCAGCCGGGGGACAGGGGGCACTGAAGCTTTCTTT CASSRGTGGTEAFF . TRBJ1-1 TRBV3-1/TRBV3-2 TRBD1
TGTGCCAGCAGTCGGGGAAATGGCTACACCTTC CASSRGNGYTF . TRBJ1-2 TRBV25-1 .
TGCGCCAGCAGACCGACCGGGGGGTCCCTGGAGCAGTACTTC CASRPTGGSLEQYF . TRBJ2-7 TRBV5-1 TRBD2
TGTGCCAGTAGTATGCGGAATTACAATGAGCAGTTCTTC CASSMRNYNEQFF . TRBJ2-1 TRBV19 .
TGTGCCAGCAGCCCCGAGCAGCTCGGACAGTCTTACGAGCAGTACTTC CASSPEQLGQSYEQYF . TRBJ2-7 TRBV5-5 .
TGTGCCAGTAGTATACCGGCGGAGACCTTCAAGGCTTTCTTT CASSIPAETFKAFF . TRBJ1-1 TRBV19 .
TGTGCCAGCAGCCCAGGGGGCCTGACCGGGGAGCTGTTTTTT CASSPGGLTGELFF . TRBJ2-2 TRBV7-3 TRBD1
TGTGCCTCGAGAGATAGCAATCAGCCCCAGCATTTT CASRDSNQPQHF few TRBJ1-5 TRBV19 .
TGCGCCAGCAGCCAAGCCGACAGACCGCGAAACTATGGCTACACCTTC CASSQADRPRNYGYTF . TRBJ1-2 TRBV4-1 .
TGTGCCAGCAGCTCCAATTCCTACGAGCAGTACTTC CASSSNSYEQYF few TRBJ2-7 TRBV7-9 .
TGTGCTAGTGGGCTTATGGGGACATTAGCTTTCTTT CASGLMGTLAFF few TRBJ1-1 TRBV12-5 .
TGCGCCAGCAGCCAGGGCGGGAGAACAAATGAGCAGTTCTTC CASSQGGRTNEQFF . TRBJ2-1 TRBV4-3 TRBD2
TGTGCCAGCAGAACAGGGGGCGTGCAGCCCCAGCATTTT CASRTGGVQPQHF . TRBJ1-5 TRBV28 TRBD1
TGTGCCAGCAGCGTAGATCCGGGATCGAAAGAGACCCAGTACTTC CASSVDPGSKETQYF . TRBJ2-5 TRBV9 .
TGTGCCAGCAGCTTTAGTACTGAAGCTTTCTTT CASSFSTEAFF . TRBJ1-1 TRBV7-2 .
TGTGCCAGCAGCCCTGAAGCGACTACTCCAGCGGGGAATGAGCAGTTCTTC CASSPEATTPAGNEQFF . TRBJ2-1 TRBV7-3 TRBD2
TGTGCCACCAGTGATTTGCCCCGACAGGGGGGCATGGGCCACCAAGAGACCCAGTACTTC CATSDLPRQGGMGHQETQYF . TRBJ2-5 TRBV24-1 TRBD1
TGTGCCAGCACCCGGGTTTTCCGCTCTGGGGCCAACGTCCTGACTTTC CASTRVFRSGANVLTF . TRBJ2-6 TRBV11-2 .
TGTGCCACCAGTGGGGGGACAGGGGCCCATGAGCAGTTCTTC CATSGGTGAHEQFF once TRBJ2-1 TRBV24-1 TRBD1
TGCGCCAGCAGCGTATCCGGGACTCGAGTCGGGGGAAACACCATATATTTT CASSVSGTRVGGNTIYF few TRBJ1-3 TRBV5-1 .
TGTGCCAGCAGCTTAATTAGGGACAGGGCGTATGGCTACACCTTC CASSLIRDRAYGYTF once TRBJ1-2 TRBV7-9 TRBD1
TGCAGTGCTAGTGCTAGCGGAGGTCATGGCTACAATGAGCAGTTCTTC CSASASGGHGYNEQFF . TRBJ2-1 TRBV20-1 TRBD2
TGTGCCAGCAGCTTATTAGGACAGTTTAACAATGAGCAGTTCTTC CASSLLGQFNNEQFF . TRBJ2-1 TRBV7-2 .
TGTGCCAGCAGCTCCTGGGACAGGGGGGAAAAACTGTTTTTT CASSSWDRGEKLFF . TRBJ1-4 TRBV7-9 TRBD1
TGTGCCAGCAGCTCCGGGACAGGTCGGCGCGGGGGCGAGCCCCAGCATTTT CASSSGTGRRGGEPQHF . TRBJ1-5 TRBV7-2 TRBD1
TGCAGCGCCGGCGTAGCGGGAGGGCGTGCTGAGCAGTTCTTC CSAGVAGGRAEQFF . TRBJ2-1 TRBV29-1 TRBD2
TGTGCCAGCGGTCCAGCGTATAGCAATCAGCCCCAGCATTTT CASGPAYSNQPQHF . TRBJ1-5 TRBV28 .
TGCAGCGTTGTGCTACTCCCACAAGAGACCCAGTACTTC CSVVLLPQETQYF once TRBJ2-5 TRBV29-1 .
TGTGCCAGCAGTTCGAAGCCCGTGGATACGCAGTATTTT CASSSKPVDTQYF . TRBJ2-3 TRBV12-3/TRBV12-4 .
TGTGCCAGCAGCAAGCGGGAGGGCACCGGGGAGCTGTTTTTT CASSKREGTGELFF once TRBJ2-2 TRBV3-1/TRBV3-2 TRBD2
TGCAGCGTTGAAGGTACGGTGGAAGGGGAAGAGACCCAGTACTTC CSVEGTVEGEETQYF . TRBJ2-5 TRBV29-1 .
TGTGCCAGCAGCTTAACTGAAGTGAACACTGAAGCTTTCTTT CASSLTEVNTEAFF . TRBJ1-1 TRBV7-8 .
TGTGCCAGCAGTTTGCCCAGAGGGACAGTCAATCAGCCCCAGCATTTT CASSLPRGTVNQPQHF . TRBJ1-5 TRBV28 TRBD1
TGTGCCAGCAGGGACCGGGACAGGTCAATTGGCAATGAGCAGTTCTTC CASRDRDRSIGNEQFF . TRBJ2-1 TRBV2 TRBD1
TGTGCCAGCAGCCCCCTAGCGGGTGCGCTGGATAGGTATGGTGAGCAGTTCTTC CASSPLAGALDRYGEQFF . TRBJ2-1 TRBV9 TRBD2
TGTGCCAGCAGGCCCGGACAGTCCGGGCAGTACTTC CASRPGQSGQYF . TRBJ2-7 TRBV6-6 .
TGTGCCAGCACCCCCCGTCGGGGCACAGATACGCAGTATTTT CASTPRRGTDTQYF . TRBJ2-3 TRBV9 .
TGTGCCAGCAGTTTAAAGGCAGGAGGTGCCTACGAGCAGTACTTC CASSLKAGGAYEQYF once TRBJ2-7 TRBV27 .
TGTGCCAGCAGCTTGGATTCCGACAGAGGCTACACCTTC CASSLDSDRGYTF . TRBJ1-2 TRBV5-4 .
TGTGCCACCTACCCTTCGGACAGGGGGACTGCTAGCAATCAGCCCCAGCATTTT CATYPSDRGTASNQPQHF . TRBJ1-5 TRBV24-1 TRBD1
TGTGCCAGCAGCCAAGAGATAGACTTCTCTGGAAACACCATATATTTT CASSQEIDFSGNTIYF . TRBJ1-3 TRBV3-1/TRBV3-2 .
TGTGCCAGCAGCCAATCGGACAGGGGGCCCAACGAGCAGTACTTC CASSQSDRGPNEQYF . TRBJ2-7 TRBV4-2 TRBD1
TGCGCCAGCAGCTCCCCGACTAGCGGGAGTAGCTCCTACAATGAGCAGTTCTTC CASSSPTSGSSSYNEQFF few TRBJ2-1 TRBV5-1 TRBD2
TGCAGTGCTAGTACGACTAGCAGGCTCAATGAGCAGTTCTTC CSASTTSRLNEQFF many TRBJ2-1 TRBV20-1 TRBD2
TGTGCCAGCAGGGTCCCCGGAGCCGCCTTTGAAGCTTTCTTT CASRVPGAAFEAFF . TRBJ1-1 TRBV28 .